This entry lists 7 T cell receptor beta chains sequenced from one sample in a study of blood T cell repertoires in COVID-19. Generated by immunoSEQ multiplex PCR, the TCRdb table keeps only in-frame clones and is missing some. The sample includes hundreds of thousands of clones, approximately 84% seen only once; the top ten take 2.1%. Sequenced: peripheral blood. The receptors shown here come from a woman aged 30 to 39 who had recovered from COVID-19.

The chain recombines TRBV19 with TRBJ1-1; D is uncertain. Germline-derived CDR1 and CDR2 are LNHDA and SQIVND (reference sequence). The CDR3 spans 13 residues. Trimming cost V 3 bases and J 7 bases, with 12 bases left between them. The CDR3 sequence is CASSMGPGIEAFF. In DNA form, the CDR3 reads TGTGCCAGTAGTATGGGTCCCGGGATTGAAGCTTTCTTT.

V usage is TRBV7-2 and J usage is TRBJ2-5; maybe TRBD1 (5 bases). This CDR3 has 14 amino acids. V gave up 1 base and J gave up 5 bases, with 11 bases separating them. CDR1 is SGHTA and CDR2 is FQGNSA in the germline V gene. CDR3 sequence (DNA): TGTGCCAGCAGCTTAGAGGGGTACCGGGAGACCCAGTACTTC. As protein: CASSLEGYRETQYF.

This clone was detected only once. V usage is TRBV13 and J usage is TRBJ2-5, with D possibly TRBD1 on 5 matching bases. The germline gives CDR1 PRHDT, CDR2 FYEKMQ (reference sequence). Trimming removed 4 bases from V and 2 bases from J, with 11 bases in between. This CDR3 has 14 residues. This CDR3 reads CASSSRAGQETQYF. In nucleotides, the CDR3 is TGTGCCAGCAGCTCCAGGGCAGGTCAAGAGACCCAGTACTTC.

V and J are TRBV10-2 and TRBJ1-6; 7 bases align to TRBD1. The CDR3 totals 14 residues. Germline V gives CDR1 WSHSY, CDR2 SAAADI. Trimming at V came to 4 bases and at J to 12 bases, leaving 9 bases not matched to a gene. The CDR3 reads CASSVTQGGEPLHF. In nucleotides, the CDR3 is TGCGCCAGCAGTGTTACCCAAGGGGGCGAACCCCTCCACTTT.

This rearrangement joins TRBV7-8 to TRBJ2-7; 7 bases line up with TRBD1. The length of the CDR3 is 16 residues. Germline V lookup: CDR1 SGHVS, CDR2 FQNEAQ. The ends lost 1 base at V and 4 bases at J; junction bases unmatched: 10. CDR3 sequence reads: CASSLGKDRAFYEQYF. The CDR3 DNA sequence: TGTGCCAGCAGCTTAGGGAAAGACAGGGCATTTTACGAGCAGTACTTC.

The chain links TRBV19 to TRBJ2-5; 9 nucleotides agree with TRBD1. This CDR3 has 15 amino acids. V dropped 9 bases and J dropped 4; count of bases not matched to a gene: 12. Germline V gene data show CDR1 as LNHDA and CDR2 as SQIVND (reference sequence). The CDR3 nucleotides read TGTGCCAGCAGCCCGGGACAGGGAGGAGGAGAGACCCAGTACTTC. Its protein product is CASSPGQGGGETQYF.

This rearrangement joins TRBV4-1 to TRBJ1-5; D gene ambiguous. The CDR3 loop spans 14 amino acids. V lost 2 bases to trimming and J lost 4 bases, with 9 bases between them. The germline V gene encodes CDR1 MGHRA and CDR2 YSYEKL. The CDR3 region is CASSQFAGNQPQHF. CDR3 bases: TGCGCCAGCAGCCAATTTGCGGGGAATCAGCCCCAGCATTTT.